What follows are 25 T cell receptor beta chains derived from one specimen sequenced in a study of control samples from healthy donors and cancer patients. This table comes from immunoSEQ multiplex PCR, and its TCRdb copy is limited to in-frame clones, with some not included. The sample carries just over 150,000 clones, approximately 90% recorded once. What was sequenced was blood. The receptors originated from a man in his thirties or forties in good health.

Details on this clone: Distinct nucleotide sequences in the sample also encode this CDR3. The V call is TRBV5-4, the J call TRBJ1-2; D uncertain. Trimming took 0 bases from V and 2 from J, leaving 5 bases between them. This CDR3 is built from 13 residues. CDR1 and CDR2 from the germline V gene are SGHNT and YYREEE (reference sequence). The CDR3 here is CASSLGENYGYTF. In nucleotides, the CDR3 is TGTGCCAGCAGCTTGGGGGAAAACTATGGCTACACCTTC. The entire variable domain, with the rest obtained from reference TRBV5-4 and TRBJ1-2, is as follows: ETGVTQSPTHLIKTRGQQVTLRCSSQSGHNTVSWYQQALGQGPQFIFQYYREEENGRGNFPPRFSGLQFPNYSSELNVNALELDDSALYLCASSLGENYGYTFGSGTRLTVV.

The chain links TRBV3-1 (or the pseudogene TRBV3-2) to TRBJ2-7, with 8 bases that match TRBD1. This CDR3 comprises 12 residues. Trimming cost V 4 bases and J 13 bases; bases outside gene matches: 9. The germline gives CDR1 LGHDT, CDR2 YNNKEL (reference sequence). The CDR3: CASSLRGQALYF. As DNA, the CDR3 is TGTGCCAGCAGCCTCAGGGGGCAGGCCCTTTACTTC.

This clone has just a few counts. DNA of the CDR3: TGTGCCAGCAGTAGACAGGGGACCGGGGAGCTGTTTTTT. It is translated as CASSRQGTGELFF. V is TRBV12-3 or TRBV12-4 and J is TRBJ2-2; 8 bases match TRBD1. This CDR3 has 13 residues. The trim removed 5 bases at V and 5 bases at J, leaving 1 base unmatched.

The V call is TRBV19, the J call TRBJ1-3; TRBD1 agrees at 7 bases. Germline values: CDR1 LNHDA, CDR2 SQIVND (reference sequence). The CDR3 is 16 residues long. V was clipped by 4 bases and J by 0 bases; unmatched bases: 6. The CDR3 spells CASSTRDSYSGNTIYF. CDR3 in DNA: TGTGCCAGTAGTACTCGGGACAGCTACTCTGGAAACACCATATATTTT.

This chain links TRBV2 with TRBJ2-7; 10 bases fit TRBD1. Germline CDR1 reads SNHLY; CDR2 reads FYNNEI. V dropped 6 bases and J dropped 3; count of bases not matched to a gene: 8. CDR3 length: 15 residues. CDR3 in amino acids: CASSATGTGDYEQYF. The CDR3 DNA sequence: TGTGCCAGCAGCGCCACCGGGACAGGGGACTACGAGCAGTACTTC.

The J gene is TRBJ2-5, the V gene TRBV12-3 or TRBV12-4; D is uncertain. V lost 3 bases to trimming and J lost 5 bases, with 10 bases between them. The CDR3 totals 13 residues. The CDR3 DNA sequence: TGTGCCAGCAGTTTGACCAGATGGGAGACCCAGTACTTC. It codes for CASSLTRWETQYF.

J is TRBJ1-3 and V is TRBV6-6, with D uncertain. Germline CDR1 reads MNHNY; CDR2 reads SVGAGI (reference sequence). The CDR3 has 16 amino acids. Between the trimmed V and J ends, which lost 4 bases and 0 bases, there was a span of 13 bases. DNA for the CDR3: TGTGCCAGCAGTTCCGTTGATTGGGGCTCTGGAAACACCATATATTTT. This gives the protein CASSSVDWGSGNTIYF.

In DNA form, the CDR3 reads TGTGCCAGCAGCTTGGATTGGGACTATGGCTACACCTTC. This codes for CASSLDWDYGYTF. The chain is built from TRBV5-4 and TRBJ1-2; D gene ambiguous. The CDR3 consists of 13 residues. Germline V CDR1 and CDR2: SGHNT, YYREEE (reference sequence). Trimming stripped 0 bases from V and 3 bases from J, with 6 bases between.

The chain is built from TRBV29-1 and TRBJ2-5; 8 bases agree with TRBD1. The CDR3 is 14 residues long. With V trimmed by 5 bases and J by 2 bases, 7 bases remained unmatched. The V gene's germline CDR1 is SQVTM and CDR2 ANQGSEA. The CDR3 DNA reads TGCAGCGTTTTCCGGACAGGGTCACAAGAGACCCAGTACTTC. Translating it yields CSVFRTGSQETQYF.

The chain is built from TRBV14 and TRBJ2-7, with D maybe TRBD2 (5 bases). The CDR3 covers 14 residues. Germline assignment: CDR1 SGHDN and CDR2 FVKESK. Trimming stripped 3 bases from V and 2 bases from J, with 11 bases between. The CDR3 region is CASSQGARTYEQYF. The CDR3 DNA reads as TGTGCCAGCAGCCAGGGAGCGCGAACCTACGAGCAGTACTTC.

V gene TRBV6-5 combines with J gene TRBJ2-3; D gene ambiguous. The CDR3 sequence is 11 residues long. The V gene lost 6 bases and the J gene lost 0 bases, with 1 base spanning the gap. Germline V CDR1 and CDR2: MNHEY, SVGAGI. For the CDR3, the DNA is TGTGCCAGCAGAAGCACAGATACGCAGTATTTT. Its translation is CASRSTDTQYF.

This chain connects TRBV5-1 to TRBJ2-2, with D perhaps matching TRBD1 or TRBD2 (5 bases each). Germline V gene lookup returns CDR1 SGHRS and CDR2 YFSETQ. The CDR3 has 15 amino acids. The V end lost 4 bases, the J end lost 0 bases, and 10 bases lay between the germline ends. The CDR3 coding sequence is TGCGCCAGCAGCCCCGGGACGGCGAACACCGGGGAGCTGTTTTTT. Its protein product is CASSPGTANTGELFF.

The chain uses TRBV5-5 and TRBJ1-5, with D uncertain. This CDR3 is 14 amino acids long. Per germline, CDR1 SGHKS and CDR2 YYEKEE (reference sequence). V lost 0 bases and J lost 7, with 11 bases in between. The CDR3 reads CASSLEGREQPQHF. DNA for the CDR3: TGTGCCAGCAGCTTGGAGGGTCGGGAACAGCCCCAGCATTTT. Full variable domain (rest looked up from reference TRBV5-5 and TRBJ1-5): DAGVTQSPTHLIKTRGQQVTLRCSPISGHKSVSWYQQVLGQGPQFIFQYYEKEERGRGNFPDRFSARQFPNYSSELNVNALLLGDSALYLCASSLEGREQPQHFGDGTRLSIL.

The gene calls are TRBV28 and TRBJ1-2; tentative D call: TRBD1 (6 bases). The CDR3 spans 16 residues. CDR1 is MDHEN and CDR2 is SYDVKM in the germline V gene. Trimming took off 6 bases at V and 4 bases at J, with 21 bases between the two ends. CDR3 coding DNA: TGTGCCAGCAGCGACAGGCAGGGTTTCGAGCGCTATGGCTACACCTTC. It specifies CASSDRQGFERYGYTF.

The CDR3 here is CASSQAGGTDTQYF. The CDR3 nucleotides are TGTGCCAGCAGCCAAGCGGGGGGCACAGATACGCAGTATTTT. The V and J genes are TRBV14 and TRBJ2-3; D is perhaps TRBD2 (6 bases). Germline-derived CDR1 and CDR2 are SGHDN and FVKESK. CDR3 length: 14 amino acids. Between the trimmed V and J ends, which lost 1 base and 1 base, there was a span of 6 bases.

The V gene is TRBV2, the J gene TRBJ1-2; D call uncertain. This CDR3 has 16 residues. V dropped 2 bases and J dropped 7 bases, with 20 bases sitting between them. Germline lookup yields CDR1 SNHLY and CDR2 FYNNEI. CDR3 amino acids: CASSELGRRVARGYTF. In DNA form, the CDR3 reads TGTGCCAGCAGTGAATTGGGTAGGCGGGTGGCTCGTGGCTACACCTTC. Full variable domain (rest looked up from reference TRBV2 and TRBJ1-2): EPEVTQTPSHQVTQMGQEVILRCVPISNHLYFYWYRQILGQKVEFLVSFYNNEISEKSEIFDDQFSVERPDGSNFTLKIRSTKLEDSAMYFCASSELGRRVARGYTFGSGTRLTVV.

The chain uses TRBV5-1 and TRBJ2-1, with TRBD1 matching over 10 bases. The CDR3 extends over 15 amino acids. CDR1 is SGHRS and CDR2 is YFSETQ in the germline V gene. With 3 bases clipped from V and 3 bases from J, the junction kept 3 bases outside the gene matches. Here the CDR3 reads CASSSTGGFYNEQFF. Written as DNA, the CDR3 is TGCGCCAGCAGCTCGACAGGGGGCTTCTACAATGAGCAGTTCTTC.

This clone was seen a handful of times. This chain joins TRBV5-1 and TRBJ1-1; D is perhaps TRBD1 (6 bases). The CDR3 spans 18 residues. The germline V gene encodes CDR1 SGHRS and CDR2 YFSETQ. Trimming pared 0 bases from V and 3 bases from J, leaving 21 bases between. CDR3 loop: CASSLGGTGPPFHTEAFF. The DNA of the CDR3 is TGCGCCAGCAGCTTGGGGGGAACAGGGCCGCCTTTCCACACTGAAGCTTTCTTT. Using reference TRBV5-1 and TRBJ1-1 for the parts outside the CDR3, the full variable domain is KAGVTQTPRYLIKTRGQQVTLSCSPISGHRSVSWYQQTPGQGLQFLFEYFSETQRNKGNFPGRFSGRQFSNSRSEMNVSTLELGDSALYLCASSLGGTGPPFHTEAFFGQGTRLTVV.

The V and J genes are TRBV18 and TRBJ2-1; D might be TRBD2 (5 bases). The CDR3 has 14 amino acids. V lost 3 bases and J lost 5, with 11 bases in between. In germline, CDR1 is KGHSH, CDR2 LQKENI. As DNA, the CDR3 is TGTGCCAGCTCACCGGGCGGGCCTCACAATGAGCAGTTCTTC. Translated: CASSPGGPHNEQFF.

This clone was picked up a small number of times. V gene TRBV11-2 combines with J gene TRBJ1-3, with D tentatively TRBD1 (5 bases). Germline V lookup: CDR1 SGHAT, CDR2 FQNNGV. The length of the CDR3 is 17 residues. V lost 6 bases and J 3 bases, leaving 21 bases between the germline ends. The CDR3: CASRAPGRRVYGNTIYF. The CDR3 nucleotides are TGTGCCAGCAGGGCTCCGGGACGGCGGGTTTATGGAAACACCATATATTTT.

This clone was picked up many times. The chain joins TRBV27 to TRBJ1-1; D perhaps matches TRBD1 (5 bases). Deletions cut 6 bases from V and 4 bases from J, with 12 bases between. Germline CDR1 and CDR2: MNHEY and SMNVEV (reference sequence). This CDR3 has 13 amino acids. The CDR3 sequence is CASSVQRGTEAFF. CDR3 in DNA: TGTGCCAGCAGCGTACAAAGGGGCACTGAAGCTTTCTTT.

The gene calls are TRBV19 and TRBJ1-6; a possible D gene is TRBD1 (6 bases). Germline CDR1 and CDR2: LNHDA and SQIVND (reference sequence). V lost 5 bases and J 7 bases, leaving 21 bases between the germline ends. The CDR3 covers 17 residues. CDR3 DNA sequence: TGTGCCAGTAGTCCTCGGCCCCCACAGGGCAGAAATTCACCCCTCCACTTT. Translation: CASSPRPPQGRNSPLHF.

Here the CDR3 DNA reads TGTGCCAGCAGACCCCCCGGGACAGGGGACGAGCAGTACTTC. Its protein product is CASRPPGTGDEQYF. This chain joins TRBV28 and TRBJ2-7, with 10 bases identical to TRBD1. CDR1 and CDR2 (germline): MDHEN, SYDVKM. V lost 6 bases and J lost 5; bases outside the gene matches: 7. This CDR3 has 14 residues.

The chain uses TRBV6-5 and TRBJ2-5, with D unclear. V lost 5 bases to trimming and J lost 5 bases, with 12 bases between them. The V gene's germline CDR1 is MNHEY and CDR2 SVGAGI. The CDR3 spans 13 residues. In DNA form, the CDR3 reads TGTGCCAGCAGTCCTCCGGGTCGGGAGACCCAGTACTTC. Its translation: CASSPPGRETQYF.

The chain has TRBV2 and TRBJ2-7; no definite D call. Germline lookup yields CDR1 SNHLY and CDR2 FYNNEI. There are 12 residues in the CDR3. V was shortened by 6 bases and J by 2 bases, with 8 bases between the two germline ends. CDR3 amino acids: CASRDDAYEQYF. In nucleotides, the CDR3 is TGTGCCAGCAGGGACGACGCCTACGAGCAGTACTTC. Full variable domain (rest looked up from reference TRBV2 and TRBJ2-7): EPEVTQTPSHQVTQMGQEVILRCVPISNHLYFYWYRQILGQKVEFLVSFYNNEISEKSEIFDDQFSVERPDGSNFTLKIRSTKLEDSAMYFCASRDDAYEQYFGPGTRLTVT.